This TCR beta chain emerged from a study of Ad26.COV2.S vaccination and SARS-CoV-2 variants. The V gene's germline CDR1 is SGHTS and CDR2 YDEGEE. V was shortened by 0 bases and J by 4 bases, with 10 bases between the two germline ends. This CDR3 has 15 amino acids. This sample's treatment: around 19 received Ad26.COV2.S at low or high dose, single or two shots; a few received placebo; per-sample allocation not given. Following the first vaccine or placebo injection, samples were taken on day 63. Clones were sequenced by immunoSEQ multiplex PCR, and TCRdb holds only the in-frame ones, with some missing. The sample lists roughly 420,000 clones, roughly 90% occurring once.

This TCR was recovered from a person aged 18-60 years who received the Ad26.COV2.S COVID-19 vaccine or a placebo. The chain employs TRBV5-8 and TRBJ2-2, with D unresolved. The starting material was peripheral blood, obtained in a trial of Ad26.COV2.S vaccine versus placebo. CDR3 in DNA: TGTGCCAGCAGCTTGGGTCAGGTTGGCACCGGGGAGCTGTTTTTT. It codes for CASSLGQVGTGELFF.